One and the same sample provided the 32 T cell receptor beta chains below, sequenced in a study of control samples from healthy donors and cancer patients. Measured with immunoSEQ multiplex PCR; TCRdb has only the in-frame clones, and not every one. The sample yields approximately 87,000 clones, about 88% seen once. The sample was blood. The source of these receptors is a woman aged 50 to 60 in good health.

The chain employs TRBV5-4 and TRBJ2-7; 8 nucleotides agree with TRBD1. J gave up 5 bases and V 4 bases, and 5 bases lay outside the gene matches. The CDR3 loop spans 13 amino acids. From germline, CDR1 is SGHNT and CDR2 YYREEE (reference sequence). CDR3 coding DNA: TGTGCCAGCAGCAGGACAGGGTTCGACGAGCAGTACTTC. Translation gives CASSRTGFDEQYF.

The genes are TRBV11-3 and TRBJ2-3; D ambiguous. The germline V and J ends were trimmed by 2 bases and 5 bases, with 2 bases remaining between them. This CDR3 region has 11 residues. Per the germline V gene, CDR1 is SGHNT and CDR2 is YENEEA. The CDR3 protein is CASSLIDTQYF. The CDR3 region has the DNA TGTGCCAGCAGCTTAATAGATACGCAGTATTTT. Full variable domain (missing parts from reference TRBV11-3 and TRBJ2-3): EAGVVQSPRYKIIEKKQPVAFWCNPISGHNTLYWYLQNLGQGPELLIRYENEEAVDDSQLPKDRFSAERLKGVDSTLKIQPAELGDSAVYLCASSLIDTQYFGPGTRLTVL.

The gene calls are TRBV28 and TRBJ1-2; tentative D call: TRBD1 (5 bases). The CDR3 is 12 amino acids. The V end was cut by 4 bases, the J end by 8 bases, with 11 bases between. Germline CDR1 and CDR2: MDHEN and SYDVKM. Here the CDR3 DNA reads TGTGCCAGCAGTTCTCAGGGAGAGGGCTACACCTTC. Amino acid sequence: CASSSQGEGYTF.

The chain employs TRBV13 and TRBJ2-6; D not resolved. The CDR3 runs to 15 residues. Germline CDR1 and CDR2: PRHDT and FYEKMQ (reference sequence). V lost 6 bases, J lost 1 base, and 10 bases lay in between. This chain's CDR3 is CASRVVGSGANVLTF. The CDR3 region has the DNA TGTGCCAGCAGGGTAGTGGGGTCTGGGGCCAACGTCCTGACTTTC. The variable domain in full, with the rest retrieved from reference TRBV13 and TRBJ2-6, is AAGVIQSPRHLIKEKRETATLKCYPIPRHDTVYWYQQGPGQDPQFLISFYEKMQSDKGSIPDRFSAQQFSDYHSELNMSSLELGDSALYFCASRVVGSGANVLTFGAGSRLTVL.

This chain uses TRBV12-5 with TRBJ1-5; D gene ambiguous. CDR1 LGHNT and CDR2 FRNRAP come from the germline V gene. The CDR3 covers 12 residues. The V end lost 0 bases, the J end lost 8 bases, and 5 bases lay between the germline ends. The CDR3 reads CASGLVHKPQHF. The CDR3 DNA reads as TGTGCTAGTGGTTTGGTACATAAGCCCCAGCATTTT.

Only one count was recorded for this clone. The rearrangement joins TRBV2 to TRBJ2-3; D remains ambiguous. This CDR3 is built from 15 residues. Germline V gives CDR1 SNHLY, CDR2 FYNNEI. V lost 7 bases, J lost 3 bases, and 17 bases lay in between. The CDR3 spells CASKVGRLPTDTQYF. Here the CDR3 DNA reads TGTGCCAGCAAAGTTGGAAGGCTACCTACAGATACGCAGTATTTT.

This chain links TRBV5-1 with TRBJ1-1; D perhaps matches TRBD1 (6 bases). Trimming removed 4 bases at V and 1 base at J, with 14 bases between. CDR3 length equals 15 residues. Germline-derived CDR1 and CDR2 are SGHRS and YFSETQ. The CDR3 spells CASSQMRGQNTEAFF. The CDR3, as DNA: TGCGCCAGCAGCCAAATGAGGGGACAGAACACTGAAGCTTTCTTT.

DNA of the CDR3: TGTGCCAGTAGTACCGACAGATGGAGTAACTATGGCTACACCTTC. Its translation is CASSTDRWSNYGYTF. The gene calls are TRBV19 and TRBJ1-2; D possibly corresponds to TRBD1 (5 bases). V was trimmed by 4 bases and J by 1 base, leaving 13 bases between them. This CDR3 has 15 amino acids. Looked up from germline, CDR1 is LNHDA and CDR2 is SQIVND (reference sequence).

The chain employs TRBV7-2 and TRBJ2-1; TRBD2 agrees at 8 bases. The length of the CDR3 is 17 residues. Looked up from germline, CDR1 is SGHTA and CDR2 is FQGNSA. V shed 7 bases and J 10 bases; nucleotides not matched to a gene: 21. Here the CDR3 reads CASIPASRGRRGGEQFF. CDR3 in DNA: TGTGCCAGCATCCCCGCGTCGCGCGGGAGGCGCGGTGGGGAGCAGTTCTTC. The whole variable domain, remainder taken from reference TRBV7-2 and TRBJ2-1, is GAGVSQSPSNKVTEKGKDVELRCDPISGHTALYWYRQSLGQGLEFLIYFQGNSAPDKSGLPSDRFSAERTGGSVSTLTIQRTQQEDSAVYLCASIPASRGRRGGEQFFGPGTRLTVL.

The J gene is TRBJ1-2, the V gene TRBV12-3 or TRBV12-4; D not resolved. The CDR3 runs to 12 residues. With 3 bases removed from V and 1 base from J, the gap between germline ends came to 3 bases. The CDR3 DNA sequence: TGTGCCAGCAGTTTGGATAACTATGGCTACACCTTC. Amino acids: CASSLDNYGYTF.

The V call is TRBV14, the J call TRBJ2-1, with D perhaps matching TRBD1 (6 bases). Trimming took 0 bases from V and 0 from J, leaving 12 bases between them. CDR3 length: 17 amino acids. Germline V gene sequence: CDR1 SGHDN, CDR2 FVKESK. Here the CDR3 DNA reads TGTGCCAGCAGCCAAGATGGGGGCTTGAGCTCCTACAATGAGCAGTTCTTC. Protein: CASSQDGGLSSYNEQFF. Complete variable domain (other parts from reference TRBV14 and TRBJ2-1): EAGVTQFPSHSVIEKGQTVTLRCDPISGHDNLYWYRRVMGKEIKFLLHFVKESKQDESGMPNNRFLAERTGGTYSTLKVQPAELEDSGVYFCASSQDGGLSSYNEQFFGPGTRLTVL.

Written as DNA, the CDR3 is TGTGCCAGCAGCCTTCAGGGGGAGAACACTGAAGCTTTCTTT. This encodes CASSLQGENTEAFF. The V and J genes are TRBV11-3 and TRBJ1-1, with TRBD1 matching over 7 bases. CDR1 is SGHNT, CDR2 YENEEA, per germline. This CDR3 contains 14 residues. The trim removed 5 bases at V and 1 base at J, leaving 4 bases unmatched.

The gene calls are TRBV7-9 and TRBJ1-6; 7 bases line up with TRBD1. Looked up from germline, CDR1 is SEHNR and CDR2 is FQNEAQ (reference sequence). The ends lost 1 base at V and 7 bases at J; junction bases unmatched: 4. The CDR3 has 15 amino acids. The CDR3 nucleotides are TGTGCCAGCAGCTTAGATGGCAGGGGGAATTCACCCCTCCACTTT. This encodes CASSLDGRGNSPLHF.

The rearrangement joins TRBV7-2 to TRBJ2-7; D is unresolved. CDR3 length: 13 amino acids. The germline V and J ends were trimmed by 1 base and 3 bases, with 7 bases remaining between them. CDR1 and CDR2 from the germline V gene are SGHTA and FQGNSA. The CDR3 DNA sequence: TGTGCCAGCAGCTTAGACTCTTACTACGAGCAGTACTTC. Encoded protein: CASSLDSYYEQYF.

The CDR3 region has the DNA TGTGCCAGCAAGGTGGGGCACCTAGTTCTTGGGTCCTACAATGAGCAGTTCTTC. It is translated as CASKVGHLVLGSYNEQFF. The chain uses TRBV11-3 and TRBJ2-1; TRBD1 might be the D (5 bases). This CDR3 contains 18 residues. Trimming removed 7 bases at V and 1 base at J, with 23 bases between. Germline loops: CDR1 SGHNT, CDR2 YENEEA.

This clone turned up a few times. The chain is built from TRBV6-1 and TRBJ2-5; 11 nucleotides agree with TRBD2. Germline assignment: CDR1 MNHNS and CDR2 SASEGT. The V and J ends lost 1 base and 5 bases, in that order; junction bases with no gene match: 6. This CDR3 is 16 amino acids long. CDR3 nucleotides: TGTGCCAGCAGTGAAGGGGTAGCGGGAGGGACGGAGACCCAGTACTTC. Amino acids: CASSEGVAGGTETQYF.

This clone was seen just once. In DNA, the CDR3 is TGTGCCAGCAGCTTAGACAGGGGCCTAAATCAGCCCCAGCATTTT. This codes for CASSLDRGLNQPQHF. This rearrangement joins TRBV7-2 to TRBJ1-5; 7 bases are a match to TRBD1. CDR3 length equals 15 residues. Germline-derived CDR1 and CDR2 are SGHTA and FQGNSA. Trimming took 1 base from V and 4 from J; bases not matched to a gene: 4.

The genes are TRBV5-5 and TRBJ1-1; D is unclear. Germline lookup yields CDR1 SGHKS and CDR2 YYEKEE (reference sequence). The CDR3 has 15 amino acids. Trimming pared 2 bases from V and 2 bases from J, leaving 13 bases between. The CDR3: CASSFEPTLNTEAFF. The CDR3 DNA is TGTGCCAGCAGCTTTGAACCCACTCTTAACACTGAAGCTTTCTTT.

The chain has TRBV9 and TRBJ1-2; D gene unclear. The CDR3 totals 17 residues. CDR1 is SGDLS and CDR2 is YYNGEE in the germline V gene. Between the trimmed V and J ends, which lost 0 bases and 0 bases, there was a span of 15 bases. The CDR3 spells CASSVELGPFTNYGYTF. The CDR3, as DNA: TGTGCCAGCAGCGTAGAGCTTGGACCGTTCACTAACTATGGCTACACCTTC.

In its sample, this clone was seen once. This chain uses TRBV3-1 (or the pseudogene TRBV3-2) with TRBJ1-2; D gene uncertain. In germline, CDR1 is LGHDT, CDR2 YNNKEL (reference sequence). Trimming removed 7 bases from V and 0 bases from J, with 12 bases in between. This CDR3 comprises 14 residues. The CDR3 loop reads CASNRGSSNYGYTF. DNA of the CDR3: TGTGCCAGCAATAGAGGCTCCTCTAACTATGGCTACACCTTC.

This chain connects TRBV5-1 to TRBJ2-5, with 7 bases that match TRBD2. CDR3 length: 13 residues. V shed 7 bases, J shed 1 base, and the junction held 4 bases outside the gene matches. Germline loops: CDR1 SGHRS, CDR2 YFSETQ. DNA of the CDR3: TGCGCCAGCCGTGGGGGGGGCCAAGAGACCCAGTACTTC. This gives the protein CASRGGGQETQYF.

The chain couples TRBV12-5 to TRBJ1-2; TRBD1 might be the D (6 bases). The CDR3 has 14 amino acids. Germline V CDR1 and CDR2: LGHNT, FRNRAP. Trimming stripped 0 bases from V and 14 bases from J, with 19 bases between. CDR3 DNA sequence: TGTGCTAGTGGTTTGGTTTCGGGGGGCCTGGGCTCGACCTTC. It is translated as CASGLVSGGLGSTF.

The genes are TRBV11-3 and TRBJ1-2; 7 nucleotides agree with TRBD1. V trimming: 0 bases; J trimming: 4 bases; junction bases outside the gene matches: 5. The CDR3 runs to 15 residues. From germline, CDR1 is SGHNT and CDR2 YENEEA. Here the CDR3 DNA reads TGTGCCAGCAGCTTAGACTCCCGGGACAGCTATGGCTACACCTTC. It is translated as CASSLDSRDSYGYTF.

V usage is TRBV4-2 and J usage is TRBJ2-1; 11 nucleotides agree with TRBD2. CDR1 LGHNA and CDR2 YNFKEQ come from the germline V gene. The trim removed 3 bases at V and 7 bases at J, leaving 8 bases unmatched. The CDR3 covers 16 residues. CDR3 sequence: CASSHELIAGGNEQFF. DNA for the CDR3: TGTGCCAGCAGCCATGAATTGATAGCGGGGGGGAATGAGCAGTTCTTC.

CDR3 protein: CASSETSGRAGYNEQFF. CDR3 nucleotides: TGTGCCAGCAGTGAGACTAGCGGGAGGGCCGGTTACAATGAGCAGTTCTTC. The chain uses TRBV28 and TRBJ2-1, with TRBD2 identical over 14 bases. This CDR3 has 17 amino acids. J was trimmed by 4 bases and V by 5 bases; bases with no gene match: 7. CDR1 is MDHEN, CDR2 SYDVKM, per germline.

The table lists this clone with a count of one. The J gene is TRBJ1-1, the V gene TRBV29-1; D gene uncertain. The germline V gene encodes CDR1 SQVTM and CDR2 ANQGSEA. The CDR3 length is 13 residues. With 5 bases removed from V and 0 bases from J, the gap between germline ends came to 10 bases. The CDR3 sequence is CSVWTDMNTEAFF. Here the CDR3 DNA reads TGCAGCGTTTGGACGGATATGAACACTGAAGCTTTCTTT.

In this sample, this clone turned up once. This sequence joins TRBV6-6 and TRBJ2-7, with TRBD2 matching over 13 bases. V was pared by 2 bases and J by 2 bases, with 3 bases of the junction left unmatched. Germline CDR1 reads MNHNY; CDR2 reads SVGAGI (reference sequence). The CDR3 has 16 amino acids. CDR3 protein: CASSYPGLAGPYEQYF. The DNA for the CDR3 is TGTGCCAGCAGTTACCCGGGACTAGCGGGGCCCTACGAGCAGTACTTC.

This clone appeared a single time. The chain joins TRBV4-3 to TRBJ2-7; D is possibly TRBD1 or TRBD2 (6 bases each). The germline gives CDR1 LGHNA, CDR2 YSLEER. This CDR3 region has 20 residues. Trimming took off 0 bases at V and 0 bases at J, with 24 bases between the two ends. The chain's CDR3 is CASSQERGVAEWDSSYEQYF. For the CDR3, the DNA is TGCGCCAGCAGCCAAGAAAGGGGGGTAGCGGAGTGGGATAGCTCCTACGAGCAGTACTTC.

The chain joins TRBV5-1 to TRBJ1-1, with 8 bases that match TRBD1. Per germline, CDR1 SGHRS and CDR2 YFSETQ. The J segment lost 2 bases and the V segment lost 9 bases, leaving 12 bases of the junction unmatched. The CDR3 length is 15 residues. The CDR3 region is CATFDRGRGNTEAFF. DNA of the CDR3: TGCGCCACCTTCGACAGGGGAAGGGGAAACACTGAAGCTTTCTTT.

The chain is built from TRBV7-9 and TRBJ2-3; D ambiguous. The CDR3 has 13 amino acids. CDR1 and CDR2 from the germline V gene are SEHNR and FQNEAQ (reference sequence). The V end lost 5 bases, the J end lost 3 bases, and 9 bases lay between the germline ends. This CDR3 reads CASSPISTDTQYF. In DNA, the CDR3 is TGTGCCAGCAGCCCCATCTCGACAGATACGCAGTATTTT.

The chain recombines TRBV5-5 with TRBJ2-7; 7 bases map to TRBD1. Looked up from germline, CDR1 is SGHKS and CDR2 is YYEKEE (reference sequence). V trimming: 6 bases; J trimming: 3 bases; junction bases outside the gene matches: 6. CDR3 length equals 13 residues. CDR3 nucleotides: TGTGCCAGCATCAAAGGGACAGACTACGAGCAGTACTTC. Residues: CASIKGTDYEQYF.

CDR3 nucleotides: TGTGCCAGCAGCCGAGCGGGGGGGGAGACCCAGTACTTC. This encodes CASSRAGGETQYF. The rearrangement uses TRBV28 and TRBJ2-5; 10 bases match TRBD2. The J segment lost 5 bases and the V segment lost 6 bases, leaving 3 bases of the junction unmatched. CDR1 is MDHEN and CDR2 is SYDVKM in the germline V gene. The length of the CDR3 is 13 residues.